This T cell receptor (beta chain) was sequenced for a study of T-cell memory formation after mild COVID-19. Study-wide results and caveats: Whereas later expanders leaned CD4+, clones contracting day 15 to 85 showed a balanced CD4/CD8 makeup.

For this clonotype: Its matching antigen is unknown.

TCRdb independently ran MiXCR on the 5' RACE reads; one entry per CDR3 protein. The sample carries about 470,000 distinct CDR3 sequences, about 23% recorded once. There are 14 residues in the CDR3. Germline values: CDR1 SGHVS, CDR2 FQNEAQ. V lost 6 bases and J 2 bases, leaving 11 bases between the germline ends. This sequence joins TRBV7-8 and TRBJ2-1; TRBD1 is a possible D gene (5 bases). This sequence originates from an adult woman who had mild COVID-19 (a few samples of this study predate the infection). Cell type and time point are not known. The sample consisted of PBMCs or a T cell subset sorted from them (not recorded which). The DNA for the CDR3 is TGTGCCAGCAGTCCGATAGGGGCCTACAATGAGCAGTTCTTC. Encoded protein: CASSPIGAYNEQFF.